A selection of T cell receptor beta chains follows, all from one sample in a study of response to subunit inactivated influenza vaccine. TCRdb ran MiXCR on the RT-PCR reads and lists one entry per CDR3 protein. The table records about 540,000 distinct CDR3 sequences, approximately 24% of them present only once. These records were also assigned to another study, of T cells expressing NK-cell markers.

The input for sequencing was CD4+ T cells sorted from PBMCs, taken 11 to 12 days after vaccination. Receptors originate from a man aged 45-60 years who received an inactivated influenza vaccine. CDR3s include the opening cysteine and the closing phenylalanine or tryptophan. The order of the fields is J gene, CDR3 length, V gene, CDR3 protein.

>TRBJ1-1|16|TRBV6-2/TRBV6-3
CASNQWGAPPNTEAFF
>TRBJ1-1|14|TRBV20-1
CSARMTGVNTEAFF
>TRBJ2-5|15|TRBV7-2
CASSLVLAEAETQYF
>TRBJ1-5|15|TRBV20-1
CSARGTSNGNQPQHF
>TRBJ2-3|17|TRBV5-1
CASSRSDKRPNTDTQYF
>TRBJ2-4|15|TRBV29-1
CSVECGGLAKNIQYF
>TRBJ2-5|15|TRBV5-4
CASSSGQVYQETQYF
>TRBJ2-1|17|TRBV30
CAWSTWSGGTLYNEQFF
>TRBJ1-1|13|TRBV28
CASRGGQGTEAFF
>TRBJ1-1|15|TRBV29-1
CSVNKIGGTNTEAFF
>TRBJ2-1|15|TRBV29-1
CSARTSEGVYNEQFF
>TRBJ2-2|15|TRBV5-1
CASSPRTGNTGELFF
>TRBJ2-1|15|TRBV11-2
CASSLISGAYNEQFF
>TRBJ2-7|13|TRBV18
CASSPPSRVEQYF
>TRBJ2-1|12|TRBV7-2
CASSSRSGEQFF
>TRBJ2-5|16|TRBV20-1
CSAVGTSGRVRETQYF
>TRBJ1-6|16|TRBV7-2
CASSLGHGGLISPLHF
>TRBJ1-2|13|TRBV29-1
CSVVGTGVIGYTF
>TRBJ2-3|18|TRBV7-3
CASSLSPWAIRSTDTQYF
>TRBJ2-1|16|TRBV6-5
CASSYLSGTGENEQFF
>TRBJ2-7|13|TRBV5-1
CASTSDRYYEQYF
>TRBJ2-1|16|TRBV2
CASSGGSNRVQGEQFF
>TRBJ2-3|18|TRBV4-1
CASSRKSMTNSITDTQYF
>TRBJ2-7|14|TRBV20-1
CSARSLRANYEQYF
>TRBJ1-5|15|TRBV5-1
CASSLDPVSNQPQHF
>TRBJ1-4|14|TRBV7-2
CASSRQGNNEKLFF
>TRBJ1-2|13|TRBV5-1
CASSLEGDYGYTF
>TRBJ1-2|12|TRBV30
CAWSEGNYGYTF
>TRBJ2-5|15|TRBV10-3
CAISESRRLEETQYF
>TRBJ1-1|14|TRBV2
CASSEDPRQAEAFF
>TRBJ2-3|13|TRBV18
CASSGLRPDTQYF